Listed below are T cell receptor beta chains from one sample, sequenced in a study of blood T cell repertoires in COVID-19. The assay was immunoSEQ multiplex PCR, and TCRdb's table has in-frame clones only and misses some. The data contain about 310,000 clones, roughly 85% of them singletons. The sequencing sample was made of PBMCs or T cells enriched from blood (not recorded which). These receptors all stem from a woman in her twenties or thirties who had been exposed to COVID-19. The CDR3 runs from the conserved cysteine through the conserved F or W. The D gene is left open where the match is weak. Expanded clones are given a class, and other clones once, few, many or no size at all.

>TRBV18|NA|NA|14|TRBJ2-5
CASSPLKRGETQYF
TGTGCCAGCTCCCCCCTGAAGCGAGGGGAGACCCAGTACTTC
>TRBV5-1|NA|NA|15|TRBJ1-1
CASSLRRVTNTEAFF
TGCGCCAGCAGCTTGAGGAGGGTTACGAACACTGAAGCTTTCTTT
>TRBV27|NA|NA|11|TRBJ2-7
CASSRSYEQYF
TGTGCCAGCAGCCGGAGCTACGAGCAGTACTTC
>TRBV2|TRBD2|NA|15|TRBJ2-5
CASSAGLAGQETQYF
TGTGCCAGCAGCGCCGGACTAGCTGGCCAAGAGACCCAGTACTTC
>TRBV19|TRBD2|NA|16|TRBJ2-1
CASSLSGTSGYNEQFF
TGTGCCAGTAGTTTATCCGGGACTAGCGGCTACAATGAGCAGTTCTTC
>TRBV11-2|NA|NA|13|TRBJ2-7
CASSPGLDYEQYF
TGTGCCAGCAGCCCGGGACTGGACTACGAGCAGTACTTC
>TRBV7-9|NA|NA|15|TRBJ1-2
CASSLGGGASGGYTF
TGTGCCAGCAGCTTAGGCGGAGGGGCTTCTGGTGGCTACACCTTC
>TRBV19|NA|NA|14|TRBJ2-1
CASKGEMRNNEQFF
TGTGCCAGTAAGGGGGAAATGCGGAACAATGAGCAGTTCTTC
>TRBV7-9|NA|NA|14|TRBJ1-6
CASSLAGWNSPLHF
TGTGCCAGCAGCTTGGCAGGGTGGAATTCACCCCTCCACTTT
>TRBV5-1|NA|once|15|TRBJ1-5
CASSLRSGADQPQHF
TGCGCCAGCAGCTTGCGGTCAGGGGCTGACCAGCCCCAGCATTTT
>TRBV4-1|NA|once|15|TRBJ1-1
CASSQGPEMNTEAFF
TGCGCCAGCAGCCAAGGCCCGGAGATGAACACTGAAGCTTTCTTT
>TRBV14|TRBD1|NA|15|TRBJ1-2
CASSQATGVNYGYTF
TGTGCCAGCAGCCAGGCGACAGGGGTGAATTATGGCTACACCTTC
>TRBV5-6|TRBD2|NA|15|TRBJ2-2
CASSLLAGNTGELFF
TGTGCCAGCAGCCTTCTAGCGGGGAACACCGGGGAGCTGTTTTTT
>TRBV6-5|TRBD1|NA|12|TRBJ2-7
CASRDRGYEQYF
TGTGCCAGCAGGGACAGGGGCTACGAGCAGTACTTC
>TRBV19|NA|NA|14|TRBJ1-1
CASSMSIPRTEAFF
TGTGCCAGTAGTATGAGTATACCGCGTACTGAAGCTTTCTTT
>TRBV23-1|NA|NA|15|TRBJ1-2
CASSLVAAVLRGYTF
TGCGCCAGCAGTCTAGTTGCGGCGGTTCTTCGGGGCTACACCTTC
>TRBV4-1|TRBD1|NA|17|TRBJ2-3
CASSQYGTGGITDTQYF
TGCGCCAGCAGCCAATACGGGACAGGGGGGATCACAGATACGCAGTATTTT
>TRBV28|NA|NA|13|TRBJ2-7
CASSSPGSYEQYF
TGTGCCAGCAGTTCCCCGGGATCCTACGAGCAGTACTTC
>TRBV28|TRBD1|NA|15|TRBJ1-2
CASSSGQDLHGGYTF
TGTGCCAGCAGTTCCGGACAGGACTTGCATGGTGGCTACACCTTC
>TRBV27|TRBD2|NA|16|TRBJ2-3
CASSLQLAGHSDTQYF
TGTGCCAGCAGTTTACAACTAGCGGGACACTCAGATACGCAGTATTTT
>TRBV18|NA|few|16|TRBJ1-6
CASSPPTRRGNSPLHF
TGTGCCAGCTCACCACCGACACGTAGGGGCAATTCACCCCTCCACTTT
>TRBV19|NA|NA|14|TRBJ2-1
CASSIWRGADEQFF
TGTGCCAGTAGTATATGGAGGGGCGCAGATGAGCAGTTCTTC
>TRBV18|NA|NA|15|TRBJ2-1
CASSPSSGSRDEQFF
TGTGCCAGCTCACCAAGCTCCGGGAGCCGGGATGAGCAGTTCTTC
>TRBV27|NA|NA|14|TRBJ2-5
CASSFGSRKETQYF
TGTGCCAGCAGTTTTGGTAGCCGTAAAGAGACCCAGTACTTC
>TRBV2|TRBD2|NA|16|TRBJ2-1
CASIRSRGGSYNEQFF
TGTGCCAGCATCCGAAGTCGGGGGGGGAGCTACAATGAGCAGTTCTTC
>TRBV9|NA|few|14|TRBJ2-7
CASSVVEGVGEQYF
TGTGCCAGCAGCGTAGTTGAAGGGGTGGGCGAGCAGTACTTC
>TRBV7-2|NA|NA|13|TRBJ1-1
CASSLNQAGEAFF
TGTGCCAGCAGCTTAAACCAGGCGGGTGAAGCTTTCTTT
>TRBV2|NA|once|15|TRBJ1-2
CASSVGKGANYGYTF
TGTGCCAGCAGTGTAGGAAAGGGAGCTAACTATGGCTACACCTTC
>TRBV5-1|TRBD1|NA|15|TRBJ2-7
CASSLAGTGANEQYF
TGCGCCAGCAGCTTGGCCGGGACAGGGGCGAACGAGCAGTACTTC
>TRBV5-1|NA|few|13|TRBJ1-3
CASRALSGNTIYF
TGCGCCAGCCGAGCTCTCTCTGGAAACACCATATATTTT
>TRBV30|NA|once|14|TRBJ2-7
CAWSPSGATYEQYF
TGTGCCTGGAGCCCTTCAGGGGCCACCTACGAGCAGTACTTC
>TRBV2|TRBD1|NA|14|TRBJ2-7
CASRNDRGPYEQYF
TGTGCCAGCAGAAATGACAGGGGACCCTACGAGCAGTACTTC
>TRBV28|TRBD1|NA|13|TRBJ2-5
CASIRTGSKTQYF
TGTGCCAGCATTCGGACAGGAAGCAAGACCCAGTACTTC
>TRBV5-1|TRBD1|NA|13|TRBJ1-4
CASGQGVGEKLFF
TGCGCCAGCGGACAGGGGGTCGGGGAAAAACTGTTTTTT
>TRBV7-9|NA|NA|18|TRBJ2-2
CASSSFFSTRENTGELFF
TGTGCCAGCAGCTCTTTCTTCTCCACTAGAGAAAACACCGGGGAGCTGTTTTTT
>TRBV3-1/TRBV3-2|TRBD1|NA|12|TRBJ1-1
CASSQIQGRAFF
TGTGCCAGCAGCCAAATACAGGGGAGAGCTTTCTTT
>TRBV19|NA|NA|13|TRBJ2-7
CASSVTGSHEQYF
TGTGCCAGTAGTGTTACAGGGAGCCACGAGCAGTACTTC
>TRBV7-2|TRBD1|once|15|TRBJ2-7
CASSLEGGATYEQYF
TGTGCCAGCAGCTTAGAAGGGGGCGCAACCTACGAGCAGTACTTC
>TRBV5-5|NA|NA|15|TRBJ2-3
CASSSDPPGTDTQYF
TGTGCCAGCAGCTCTGACCCTCCGGGGACAGATACGCAGTATTTT
>TRBV28|TRBD1|NA|14|TRBJ1-2
CATSGQGDFYGYTF
TGTGCCACTTCGGGACAGGGGGACTTCTATGGCTACACCTTC
>TRBV11-1|TRBD1|NA|13|TRBJ2-5
CASSYTGGETQYF
TGTGCCAGCAGCTATACAGGGGGGGAGACCCAGTACTTC
>TRBV7-8|TRBD2|NA|17|TRBJ2-3
CASSLALAGGPTDTQYF
TGTGCCAGCAGCTTAGCGCTGGCGGGAGGGCCCACAGATACGCAGTATTTT
>TRBV19|TRBD2|NA|17|TRBJ2-1
CASRVPAGEGSYNEQFF
TGTGCCAGTAGAGTGCCAGCGGGAGAGGGGTCCTACAATGAGCAGTTCTTC
>TRBV7-3|NA|NA|13|TRBJ2-5
CASSQGGAGTQYF
TGTGCCAGCAGCCAGGGGGGCGCCGGGACCCAGTACTTC
>TRBV5-1|NA|once|16|TRBJ2-3
CASSSPGFSSTDTQYF
TGCGCCAGCAGCTCCCCAGGGTTCTCTAGCACAGATACGCAGTATTTT
>TRBV30|NA|NA|14|TRBJ1-4
CAWSGGAGNEKLFF
TGTGCCTGGAGCGGGGGAGCGGGGAATGAAAAACTGTTTTTT
>TRBV5-1|NA|NA|15|TRBJ2-1
CASSLGTPSYNEQFF
TGCGCCAGCAGCTTAGGGACACCTTCCTACAATGAGCAGTTCTTC
>TRBV7-2|NA|NA|13|TRBJ2-5
CASSLGGLETQYF
TGTGCCAGCAGCTTAGGGGGGCTGGAGACCCAGTACTTC
>TRBV6-1|NA|NA|16|TRBJ1-5
CASSEAGRGSNQPQHF
TGTGCCAGCAGTGAAGCGGGCAGGGGTAGCAATCAGCCCCAGCATTTT
>TRBV15|NA|NA|15|TRBJ2-2
CATSSLSNIAGELFF
TGTGCCACCAGCTCTCTATCGAATATTGCCGGGGAGCTGTTTTTT
>TRBV7-6|TRBD2|NA|15|TRBJ2-1
CASSFREGGYNEQFF
TGTGCCAGCAGCTTTCGGGAGGGAGGCTACAATGAGCAGTTCTTC
>TRBV4-1|NA|NA|16|TRBJ2-1
CASSQEEGKSYNEQFF
TGCGCCAGCAGCCAAGAGGAGGGGAAGTCCTACAATGAGCAGTTCTTC
>TRBV19|NA|NA|15|TRBJ1-1
CASSIREGVRTEAFF
TGTGCCAGTAGTATTAGGGAGGGTGTAAGGACTGAAGCTTTCTTT
>TRBV13|TRBD1|few|14|TRBJ2-7
CASSLPGGSYEQYF
TGTGCCAGCAGCTTACCAGGGGGCTCCTACGAGCAGTACTTC
>TRBV4-1|TRBD1|NA|18|TRBJ1-6
CASSQPRDRGVQDSPLHF
TGCGCCAGCAGCCAGCCTCGGGACAGGGGGGTCCAGGATTCACCCCTCCACTTT